The TCR beta chain under discussion was sequenced for a study of T-cell reconstitution after alpha-beta-depleted transplantation in children. Study outcomes and limitations: When one year had passed after transplant, most T-cell counts and diversity came from newly produced T cells.

Molecular barcoding with unique molecular identifiers was used for the TCRbeta library. Each CDR3 protein gets one entry after TCRdb re-called the PCR reads with MiXCR. The sample carries around 600,000 distinct CDR3 sequences, under 30% recorded once. The CDR3 totals 16 residues. Trimming left V 3 bases short and J 2 bases short, with 18 bases between. Germline V lookup: CDR1 DFQATT, CDR2 SNEGSKA (reference sequence). As regards this clonotype: The antigen is undetermined.

V and J are TRBV20-1 and TRBJ2-3; no clear D. This sequence originates from a boy under three years old who had a stem cell transplant for acute myeloid leukemia, so the T cells may come from the graft donor. The sample here was PBMCs, mostly from graft donor cells, taken 360 days after TCRalphabeta/CD19-depleted stem cell transplant. CDR3 in amino acids: CSARAPRQPHTDTQYF. DNA of the CDR3: TGCAGTGCTAGGGCACCACGGCAGCCACACACAGATACGCAGTATTTT.